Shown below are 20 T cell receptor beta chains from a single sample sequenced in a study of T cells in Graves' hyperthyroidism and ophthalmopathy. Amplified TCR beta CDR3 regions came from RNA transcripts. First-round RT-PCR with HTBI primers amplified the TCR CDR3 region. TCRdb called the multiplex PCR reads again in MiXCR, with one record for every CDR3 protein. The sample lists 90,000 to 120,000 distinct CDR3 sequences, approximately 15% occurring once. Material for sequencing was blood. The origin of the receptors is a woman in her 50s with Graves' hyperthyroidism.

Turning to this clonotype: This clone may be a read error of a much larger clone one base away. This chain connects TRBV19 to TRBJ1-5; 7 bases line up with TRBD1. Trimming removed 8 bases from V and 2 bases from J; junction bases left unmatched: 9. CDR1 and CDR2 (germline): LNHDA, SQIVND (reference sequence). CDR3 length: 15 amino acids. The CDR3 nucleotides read TGTGCCAGTGGTCACACAGGGGCAGGCAATCAGCCCCAGCATTTT. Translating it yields CASGHTGAGNQPQHF.

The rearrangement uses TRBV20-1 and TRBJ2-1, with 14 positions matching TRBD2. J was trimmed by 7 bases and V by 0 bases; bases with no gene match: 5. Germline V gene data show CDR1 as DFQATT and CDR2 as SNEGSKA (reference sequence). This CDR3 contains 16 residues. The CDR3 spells CSARDAGTSGGNEQFF. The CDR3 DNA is TGCAGTGCTAGAGACGCCGGGACTAGCGGGGGAAATGAGCAGTTCTTC.

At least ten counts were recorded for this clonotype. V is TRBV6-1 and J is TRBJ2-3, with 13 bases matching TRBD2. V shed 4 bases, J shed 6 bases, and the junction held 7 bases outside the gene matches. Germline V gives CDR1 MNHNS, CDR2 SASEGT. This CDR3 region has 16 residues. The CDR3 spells CASSADRTSGSDTQYF. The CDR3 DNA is TGTGCCAGCAGTGCCGACCGGACTAGCGGGAGTGATACGCAGTATTTT.

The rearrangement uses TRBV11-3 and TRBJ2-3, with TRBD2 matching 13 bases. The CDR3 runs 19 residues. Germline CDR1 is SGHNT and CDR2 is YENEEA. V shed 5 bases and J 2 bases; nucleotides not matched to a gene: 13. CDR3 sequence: CASSVRTSGRAWATDTQYF. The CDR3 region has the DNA TGTGCCAGCAGCGTAAGAACTAGCGGGAGGGCATGGGCCACAGATACGCAGTATTTT. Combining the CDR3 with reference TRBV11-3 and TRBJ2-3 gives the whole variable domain EAGVVQSPRYKIIEKKQPVAFWCNPISGHNTLYWYLQNLGQGPELLIRYENEEAVDDSQLPKDRFSAERLKGVDSTLKIQPAELGDSAVYLCASSVRTSGRAWATDTQYFGPGTRLTVL.

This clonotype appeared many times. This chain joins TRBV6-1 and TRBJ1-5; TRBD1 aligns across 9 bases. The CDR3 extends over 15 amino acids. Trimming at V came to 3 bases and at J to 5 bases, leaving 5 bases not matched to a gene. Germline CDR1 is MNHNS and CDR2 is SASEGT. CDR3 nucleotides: TGTGCCAGCAGTGAGGGGACAGGGCTGTATCAGCCCCAGCATTTT. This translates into CASSEGTGLYQPQHF.

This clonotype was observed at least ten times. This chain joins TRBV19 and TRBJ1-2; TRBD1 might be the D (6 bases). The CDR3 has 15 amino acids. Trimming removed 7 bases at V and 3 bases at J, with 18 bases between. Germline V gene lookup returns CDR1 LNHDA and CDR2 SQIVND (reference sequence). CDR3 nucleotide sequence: TGTGCCAGTACCTCCCGGACCGGGACACACTATGGCTACACCTTC. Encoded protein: CASTSRTGTHYGYTF.

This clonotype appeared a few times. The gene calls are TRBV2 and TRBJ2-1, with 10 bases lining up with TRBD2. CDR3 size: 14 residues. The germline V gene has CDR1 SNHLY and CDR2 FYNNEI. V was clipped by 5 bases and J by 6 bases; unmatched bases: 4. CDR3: CASSRGLAVNEQFF. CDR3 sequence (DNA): TGTGCCAGCAGTAGAGGACTAGCGGTCAATGAGCAGTTCTTC.

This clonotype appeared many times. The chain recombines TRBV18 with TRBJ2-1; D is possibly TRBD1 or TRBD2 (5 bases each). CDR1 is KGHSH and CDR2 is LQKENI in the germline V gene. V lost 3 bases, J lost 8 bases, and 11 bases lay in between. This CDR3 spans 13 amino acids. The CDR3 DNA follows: TGTGCCAGCTCACCCCGGGGCCAGGATGAGCAGTTCTTC. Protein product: CASSPRGQDEQFF.

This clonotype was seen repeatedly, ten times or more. The CDR3 here is CASSLDREREQFF. DNA for the CDR3: TGTGCCAGCAGCTTAGATCGAGAAAGGGAGCAGTTCTTC. This chain uses TRBV11-2 with TRBJ2-1; no clear D. The CDR3 sequence is 13 residues long. Trimming pared 0 bases from V and 10 bases from J, leaving 10 bases between. Germline CDR1 SGHAT, CDR2 FQNNGV.

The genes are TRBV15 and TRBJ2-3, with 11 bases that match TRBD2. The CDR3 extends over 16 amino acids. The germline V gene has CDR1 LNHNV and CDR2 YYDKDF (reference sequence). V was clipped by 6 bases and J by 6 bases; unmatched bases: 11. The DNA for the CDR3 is TGTGCCACCAGTCCGACTAGCGGGAAAGACCTGGATACGCAGTATTTT. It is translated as CATSPTSGKDLDTQYF.

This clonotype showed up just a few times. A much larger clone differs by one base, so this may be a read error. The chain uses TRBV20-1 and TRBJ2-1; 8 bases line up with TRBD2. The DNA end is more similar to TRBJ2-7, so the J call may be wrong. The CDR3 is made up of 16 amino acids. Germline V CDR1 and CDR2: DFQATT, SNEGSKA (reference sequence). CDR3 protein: CSARDLLAASYNEQYF. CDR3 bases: TGCAGTGCTAGAGATCTACTAGCGGCCTCCTACAATGAGCAGTACTTC.

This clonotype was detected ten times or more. The CDR3 region is CASKPPGLGASYNSPLHF. In DNA form, the CDR3 reads TGTGCCAGCAAACCCCCCGGGCTAGGGGCCTCCTATAATTCACCCCTCCACTTT. This rearrangement joins TRBV27 to TRBJ1-6; D may be TRBD1 (5 bases). This CDR3 is built from 18 residues. Trimming left V 7 bases short and J 0 bases short, with 19 bases between. The germline V gene encodes CDR1 MNHEY and CDR2 SMNVEV (reference sequence).

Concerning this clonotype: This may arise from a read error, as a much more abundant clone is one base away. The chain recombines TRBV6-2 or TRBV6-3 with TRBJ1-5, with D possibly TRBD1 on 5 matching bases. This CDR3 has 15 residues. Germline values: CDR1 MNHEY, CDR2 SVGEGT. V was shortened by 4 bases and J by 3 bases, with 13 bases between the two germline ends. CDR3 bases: TGTGCCAGCAGTTCCAGGGTGGGGAACAATCAGCCCCAGCATTTT. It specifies CASSSRVGNNQPQHF.

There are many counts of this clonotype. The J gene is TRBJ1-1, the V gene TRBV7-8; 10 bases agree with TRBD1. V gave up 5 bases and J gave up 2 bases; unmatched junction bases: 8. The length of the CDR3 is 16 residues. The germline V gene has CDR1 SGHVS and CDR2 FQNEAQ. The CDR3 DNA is TGTGCCAGCAGCCTAGGGACAGGGGCCTCAAACACTGAAGCTTTCTTT. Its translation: CASSLGTGASNTEAFF.

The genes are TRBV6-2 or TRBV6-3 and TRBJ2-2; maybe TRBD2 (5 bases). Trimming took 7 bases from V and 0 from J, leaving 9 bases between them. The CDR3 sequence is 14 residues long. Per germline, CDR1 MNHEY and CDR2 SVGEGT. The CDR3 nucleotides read TGTGCCAGCATTACCGGGACGAACACCGGGGAGCTGTTTTTT. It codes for CASITGTNTGELFF.

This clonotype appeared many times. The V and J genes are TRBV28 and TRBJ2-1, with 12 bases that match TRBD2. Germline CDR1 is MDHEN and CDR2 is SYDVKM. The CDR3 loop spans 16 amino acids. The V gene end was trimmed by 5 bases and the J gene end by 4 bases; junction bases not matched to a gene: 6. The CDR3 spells CASSTALAGGYNEQFF. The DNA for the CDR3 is TGTGCCAGCAGTACTGCTCTAGCGGGAGGGTACAATGAGCAGTTCTTC.

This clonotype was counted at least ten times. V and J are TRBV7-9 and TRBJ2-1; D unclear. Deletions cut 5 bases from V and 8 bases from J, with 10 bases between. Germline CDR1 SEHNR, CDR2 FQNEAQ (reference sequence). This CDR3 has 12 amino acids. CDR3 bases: TGTGCCAGCAGCGTCCTCGGGTATGAGCAGTTCTTC. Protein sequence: CASSVLGYEQFF. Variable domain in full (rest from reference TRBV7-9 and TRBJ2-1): DTGVSQNPRHKITKRGQNVTFRCDPISEHNRLYWYRQTLGQGPEFLTYFQNEAQLEKSRLLSDRFSAERPKGSFSTLEIQRTEQGDSAMYLCASSVLGYEQFFGPGTRLTVL.

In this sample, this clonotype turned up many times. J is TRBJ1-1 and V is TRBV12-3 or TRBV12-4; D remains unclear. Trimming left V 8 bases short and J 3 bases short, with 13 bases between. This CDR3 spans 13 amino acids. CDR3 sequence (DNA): TGTGCCAGCCGCACGGGGTTGGACACTGAAGCTTTCTTT. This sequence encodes CASRTGLDTEAFF.

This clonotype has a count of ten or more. CDR3 region: CASSPETANEKLFF. The CDR3 nucleotides read TGCGCCAGCAGCCCGGAGACGGCGAATGAAAAACTGTTTTTT. The chain recombines TRBV5-1 with TRBJ1-4; D is unclear. The CDR3 runs 14 residues. Germline-derived CDR1 and CDR2 are SGHRS and YFSETQ. Trimming shortened V by 4 bases and J by 5 bases, and 12 bases separated the two germline ends.

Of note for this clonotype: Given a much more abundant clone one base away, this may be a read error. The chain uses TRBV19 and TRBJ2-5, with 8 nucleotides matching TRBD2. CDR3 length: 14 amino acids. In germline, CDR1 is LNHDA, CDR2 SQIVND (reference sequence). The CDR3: CVSSPGGTQETQYF. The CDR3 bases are TGTGTCAGTAGTCCGGGGGGGACCCAAGAGACCCAGTACTTC.